These 21 T cell receptor beta chains were all obtained from the same sample, sequenced in a study of CD8+ T cells in alopecia areata. The sample's treatment: oral pan-JAK inhibitor, 5-10 mg twice daily. Sequencing templates came from extracted RNA that was reverse transcribed into cDNA. Generated by immunoSEQ multiplex PCR, the TCRdb table keeps only in-frame clones and is missing some. Of about 200,000 clones listed, 60% to 70% were seen once; the top ten hold 3% to 3.5%. The source material was CD4+ T cells sorted from blood, sampled at week 4, from a patient treated with tofacitinib. Receptor source: a human donor with alopecia areata.

This clone has a handful of counts. The chain couples TRBV6-5 to TRBJ1-1; D ambiguous. The ends were cut back, 0 bases at V and 2 bases at J, with 10 bases in the middle. There are 15 residues in the CDR3. Germline V gene sequence: CDR1 MNHEY, CDR2 SVGAGI. CDR3 loop: CASSYSNGHNTEAFF. DNA for the CDR3: TGTGCCAGCAGTTACTCGAATGGGCACAACACTGAAGCTTTCTTT.

The sample holds a few counts of this clone. The chain carries TRBV29-1 and TRBJ1-1, with a tentative D call TRBD1 (6 bases). The CDR3 is 14 amino acids. V shed 5 bases and J shed 5 bases, with 18 bases lying between them. In germline, CDR1 is SQVTM, CDR2 ANQGSEA. CDR3 protein: CSVHTGSDRTEAFF. CDR3 nucleotides: TGCAGCGTTCATACAGGGTCGGATAGAACTGAAGCTTTCTTT.

This clone is a singleton in its sample. The J gene is TRBJ1-2, the V gene TRBV28; D is unresolved. CDR3 size: 14 residues. V lost 1 base and J 0 bases, leaving 6 bases between the germline ends. Germline CDR1 is MDHEN and CDR2 is SYDVKM. CDR3 DNA sequence: TGTGCCAGCAGTTTATACAGAGCTAACTATGGCTACACCTTC. Its protein is CASSLYRANYGYTF.

This clone was seen just once. This chain uses TRBV15 with TRBJ2-7; 9 nucleotides line up with TRBD1. Trimming at V came to 0 bases and at J to 6 bases, leaving 6 bases not matched to a gene. The CDR3 has 15 amino acids. CDR1 is LNHNV and CDR2 is YYDKDF in the germline V gene (reference sequence). As DNA, the CDR3 is TGTGCCACCAGCAGAGAGCGGGACAGGGCTATCGAGCAGTACTTC. Translating it yields CATSRERDRAIEQYF.

This clone has more than one count but fewer than ten. The J gene is TRBJ2-7, the V gene TRBV29-1, with D perhaps TRBD1 (5 bases). Germline loops: CDR1 SQVTM, CDR2 ANQGSEA. V was shortened by 8 bases and J by 4 bases, with 18 bases between the two germline ends. The CDR3 has 13 residues. The CDR3 protein is CSTSSLRDYEQYF. The CDR3 DNA follows: TGCAGCACTTCCTCCCTCAGGGATTACGAGCAGTACTTC.

The genes are TRBV29-1 and TRBJ2-3; the D gene is possibly TRBD1 (5 bases). The CDR3 has 13 amino acids. Trimming removed 3 bases at V and 8 bases at J, with 15 bases between. The V gene's germline CDR1 is SQVTM and CDR2 ANQGSEA. The CDR3 bases are TGCAGCGTTGATGCAGACAGCCGGCGTACGCAGTATTTT. Amino acid sequence: CSVDADSRRTQYF.

The V gene is TRBV15, the J gene TRBJ1-5; TRBD1 aligns across 8 bases. The CDR3 is made up of 15 amino acids. Per germline, CDR1 LNHNV and CDR2 YYDKDF (reference sequence). The junction had 8 bases not matched to a gene; V was cut back by 0 bases and J by 10 bases. The DNA of the CDR3 is TGTGCCACCAGCAGAGACCCAGGGGGCGCTGGCCCCCAGCATTTT. This translates into CATSRDPGGAGPQHF.

The chain employs TRBV15 and TRBJ1-5; D remains ambiguous. This CDR3 spans 13 amino acids. Per the germline V gene, CDR1 is LNHNV and CDR2 is YYDKDF (reference sequence). With 3 bases removed from V and 10 bases from J, the gap between germline ends came to 13 bases. CDR3 loop: CATSSEITSPQHF. The CDR3 DNA follows: TGTGCCACCAGCAGTGAAATTACCAGCCCCCAGCATTTT.

The CDR3 bases are TGTGCCAGCAGCGTAACCGGGAGGACGGAGACCCAGTACTTC. Translation gives CASSVTGRTETQYF. V and J are TRBV9 and TRBJ2-5, with TRBD2 matching 7 bases. The CDR3 is made up of 14 amino acids. V shed 1 base and J 5 bases; nucleotides not matched to a gene: 5. From germline, CDR1 is SGDLS and CDR2 YYNGEE.

This sequence joins TRBV2 and TRBJ1-5; TRBD1 matches at 10 bases. Germline CDR1 SNHLY, CDR2 FYNNEI. The CDR3 loop spans 15 amino acids. The V gene end was trimmed by 4 bases and the J gene end by 1 base; junction bases not matched to a gene: 1. The CDR3 nucleotides are TGTGCCAGCAGTGGACAGGGGGCAAGCAATCAGCCCCAGCATTTT. It translates to CASSGQGASNQPQHF.

The chain is built from TRBV2 and TRBJ2-2; D could derive from TRBD1 or TRBD2 (5 bases each). CDR1 and CDR2 from the germline V gene are SNHLY and FYNNEI. The CDR3 is 16 residues long. V was pared by 7 bases and J by 0 bases, with 15 bases between. The CDR3 region has the DNA TGTGCCAGCAAGTTGGGACCAAGTTCGAACACCGGGGAGCTGTTTTTT. It is translated as CASKLGPSSNTGELFF. The variable domain in full, with the rest retrieved from reference TRBV2 and TRBJ2-2, is EPEVTQTPSHQVTQMGQEVILRCVPISNHLYFYWYRQILGQKVEFLVSFYNNEISEKSEIFDDQFSVERPDGSNFTLKIRSTKLEDSAMYFCASKLGPSSNTGELFFGEGSRLTVL.

The rearrangement uses TRBV29-1 and TRBJ2-6; D gene uncertain. The germline V and J ends were trimmed by 4 bases and 2 bases, with 6 bases remaining between them. The germline gives CDR1 SQVTM, CDR2 ANQGSEA. The CDR3 has 13 residues. In nucleotides, the CDR3 is TGCAGCGTTGGGGGAACTGGGGCCAACGTCCTGACTTTC. This codes for CSVGGTGANVLTF.

Comment on this clone: Sequence at one end of the junction differs from germline and may be a read error. The chain combines TRBV2 with TRBJ1-1; the D gene is possibly TRBD1 (5 bases). The CDR3 is 15 residues long. Germline V lookup: CDR1 SNHLY, CDR2 FYNNEI. The CDR3 DNA sequence: TGTGCCAACAGTGAAGCAGCGCAGGGGAACACTGAAGCTTTCTTT. This gives the protein CANSEAAQGNTEAFF.

The table lists this clone with a count of one. The chain couples TRBV4-1 to TRBJ2-7; 11 nucleotides align to TRBD1. The CDR3 has 13 amino acids. Germline assignment: CDR1 MGHRA and CDR2 YSYEKL. Trimming took 6 bases from V and 3 from J; bases not matched to a gene: 1. The CDR3 nucleotides read TGCGCCAGCAGGGGGACAGGGGGCTACGAGCAGTACTTC. It codes for CASRGTGGYEQYF.

In this sample, this clone turned up a few times. The V and J genes are TRBV2 and TRBJ2-5, with unresolved D. V lost 7 bases, J lost 5 bases, and 11 bases lay in between. The CDR3 has 12 residues. Germline-derived CDR1 and CDR2 are SNHLY and FYNNEI. The CDR3 reads CASKASGETQYF. DNA of the CDR3: TGTGCCAGCAAGGCTAGTGGGGAGACCCAGTACTTC.

The CDR3 nucleotides are TGCGCCAGCAGTCCTTTCAGGGCAGGTCCATTTAACTATGGCTACACCTTC. Translating gives CASSPFRAGPFNYGYTF. The chain joins TRBV23-1 to TRBJ1-2, with a weak D call TRBD1 (5 bases). TRBV23-1 is filed as an ORF, its function uncertain. This CDR3 region has 17 residues. Trimming took 4 bases from V and 1 from J, leaving 19 bases between them.

The chain employs TRBV30 and TRBJ2-7, with D hard to call. This CDR3 comprises 11 residues. Trimming took 3 bases from V and 5 from J, leaving 8 bases between them. Germline V gene sequence: CDR1 GTSNPN, CDR2 SVGIG (reference sequence). This CDR3 is CAWRGSHEQYF. The CDR3 bases are TGTGCCTGGAGAGGCAGCCACGAGCAGTACTTC.

The genes are TRBV19 and TRBJ1-5; 7 nucleotides line up with TRBD1. CDR3 length: 16 residues. J gave up 4 bases and V 8 bases, and 14 bases lay outside the gene matches. Germline V CDR1 and CDR2: LNHDA, SQIVND (reference sequence). The CDR3 region is CASQKRTGQLNQPQHF. CDR3 nucleotides: TGTGCCAGTCAGAAACGGACAGGTCAACTTAATCAGCCCCAGCATTTT.

The chain recombines TRBV27 with TRBJ1-6; 7 positions agree with TRBD1. The CDR3 length is 14 residues. Unmatched junction bases numbered 6, after V lost 6 bases and J lost 7 bases. Germline values: CDR1 MNHEY, CDR2 SMNVEV (reference sequence). Here the CDR3 DNA reads TGTGCCAGCAGCGAGGGACAGTCAAATTCACCCCTCCACTTT. Protein: CASSEGQSNSPLHF.

The V and J genes are TRBV4-2 and TRBJ1-6; D is unclear. Trimming removed 1 base at V and 9 bases at J, with 7 bases between. The CDR3 spans 13 residues. CDR1 and CDR2 from the germline V gene are LGHNA and YNFKEQ. This chain's CDR3 is CASSQVAASPLHF. The CDR3, as DNA: TGTGCCAGCAGCCAAGTGGCAGCTTCACCCCTCCACTTT.

CDR3 protein: CASRKGIEANTEAFF. CDR3 DNA: TGTGCCAGCCGAAAGGGGATAGAGGCGAACACTGAAGCTTTCTTT. The rearrangement links TRBV28 to TRBJ1-1; D possibly corresponds to TRBD1 (5 bases). The CDR3 is 15 amino acids. Germline CDR1 reads MDHEN; CDR2 reads SYDVKM. Deletions cut 8 bases from V and 1 base from J, with 17 bases between.